This note documents a single T cell receptor (beta chain) sequence. Its antigen is not known. This record belongs to a study of CD4+ T cells in melanoma. Findings and limits, study-wide: CD8+ T cell, macrophage and B cell function reportedly correlated with neoantigen-specific CD4+ T cells. Neoantigen-specific CD4+ T cells in melanoma reportedly had diverse differentiation states.

Using immunoSEQ multiplex PCR, the repertoire was profiled, and TCRdb retains in-frame clones only, with some absent. The sample has about 140,000 clones, 85% to 95% seen once. The CDR3 extends over 14 amino acids. In germline, CDR1 is KGHSH, CDR2 LQKENI. V lost 5 bases and J lost 1; bases outside the gene matches: 1. This chain uses TRBV18 with TRBJ2-2; TRBD1 aligns across 7 bases. The receptor's source is a human donor with melanoma. CDR3 DNA: TGTGCCAGCTCAAGGGACAGGAACACCGGGGAGCTGTTTTTT. This codes for CASSRDRNTGELFF.